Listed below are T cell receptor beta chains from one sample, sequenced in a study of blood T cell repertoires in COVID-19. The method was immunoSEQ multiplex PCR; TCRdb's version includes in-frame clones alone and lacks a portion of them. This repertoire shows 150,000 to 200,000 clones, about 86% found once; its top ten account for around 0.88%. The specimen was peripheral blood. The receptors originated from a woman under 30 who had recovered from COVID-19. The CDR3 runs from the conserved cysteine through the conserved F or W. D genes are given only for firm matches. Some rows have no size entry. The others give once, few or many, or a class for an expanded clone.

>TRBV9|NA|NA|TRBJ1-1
TGTGCCAGCAGCGTAGCTGTATTCACTGAAGCTTTCTTT
CASSVAVFTEAFF
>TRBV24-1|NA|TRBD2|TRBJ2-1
TGTGCCACCAGTGGGGGACTAGCGGGATCTAATGAGCAGTTCTTC
CATSGGLAGSNEQFF
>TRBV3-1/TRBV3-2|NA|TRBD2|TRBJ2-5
TGTGCCAGCAGCCAAGATAGCGGGGTGAATACTAACCAAGAGACCCAGTACTTC
CASSQDSGVNTNQETQYF
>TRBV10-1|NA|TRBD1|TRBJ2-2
TGCGCCAGCACCGACAGGGACAGGGCTGCCGGGGAGCTGTTTTTT
CASTDRDRAAGELFF
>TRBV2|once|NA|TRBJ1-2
TGTGCCAGCAGACAAAACAGGGTGCCGAACTATGGCTACACCTTC
CASRQNRVPNYGYTF
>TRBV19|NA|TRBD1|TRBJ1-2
TGTGCCAGTAGAAGGCAGGACAGGGGATCGGGTGGCTACACCTTC
CASRRQDRGSGGYTF
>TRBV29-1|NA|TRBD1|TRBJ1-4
TGCAGCGTCGGTCAGGGGGTCTATGAAAAACTGTTTTTT
CSVGQGVYEKLFF
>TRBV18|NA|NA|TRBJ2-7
TGTGCCAGCTCACCACCGCGGCAATACGAGCAGTACTTC
CASSPPRQYEQYF
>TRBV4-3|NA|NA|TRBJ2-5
TGCGCCAGCAGCCAAGATGAGGGGGGGCCAGAGACCCAGTACTTC
CASSQDEGGPETQYF
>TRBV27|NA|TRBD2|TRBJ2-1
TGTGCCAGCAGTTTATGGGGAGCGGGAGGGTACAATGAGCAGTTCTTC
CASSLWGAGGYNEQFF
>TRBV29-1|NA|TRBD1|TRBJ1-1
TGCAGCGTTGAAGATCTGACAGGGTCGGACACTGAAGCTTTCTTT
CSVEDLTGSDTEAFF
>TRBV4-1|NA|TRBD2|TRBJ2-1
TGCGCCAGCAGCCAGGTAGCGGGAGGTACTGAGCAGTTCTTC
CASSQVAGGTEQFF
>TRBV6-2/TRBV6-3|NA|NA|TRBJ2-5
TGTGCCAGCAGTAGAACCACAGGGACCTACCAAGAGACCCAGTACTTC
CASSRTTGTYQETQYF
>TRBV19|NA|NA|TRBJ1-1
TGTGCCAGTAGTATAAATGGGGGCATGAACACTGAAGCTTTCTTT
CASSINGGMNTEAFF
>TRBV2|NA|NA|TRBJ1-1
TGTGCCAGCAGTCTGGACAGGAACACTGAAGCTTTCTTT
CASSLDRNTEAFF
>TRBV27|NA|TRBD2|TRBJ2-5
TGTGCCAGCAGTACCATAGCGGGAGAGGGAGAGACCCAGTACTTC
CASSTIAGEGETQYF
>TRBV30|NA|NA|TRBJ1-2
TGTGCCTGGAAGTACATGCCTTTCTATGGCTACACCTTC
CAWKYMPFYGYTF
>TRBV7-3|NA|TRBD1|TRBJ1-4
TGTGCCAGCCACCGCAAGGACAGGGCAGATGAAAAACTGTTTTTT
CASHRKDRADEKLFF
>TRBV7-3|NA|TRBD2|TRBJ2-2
TGTGCCAGCAGCCGTAGCGGGGGGGCCGCCGGGGAGCTGTTTTTT
CASSRSGGAAGELFF
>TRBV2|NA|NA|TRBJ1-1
TGTGCCAGCAGTGCAAGGGGACTGATGAACACTGAAGCTTTCTTT
CASSARGLMNTEAFF
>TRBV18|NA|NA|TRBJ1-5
TGTGCCAGCAGAAATCGAACGGGGGGCTCTAGGGATCAGCCCCAGCATTTT
CASRNRTGGSRDQPQHF
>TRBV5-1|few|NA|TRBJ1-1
TGCGCCAGCAGCTTGCGGGAGGGAGGGACTGAAGCTTTCTTT
CASSLREGGTEAFF
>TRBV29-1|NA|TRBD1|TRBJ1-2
TGCAGCTTGGGGACAGCGGCCTATGGCTACACCTTC
CSLGTAAYGYTF
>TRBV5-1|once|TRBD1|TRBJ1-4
TGCGCCAGCAGCTTGGGACAGGGATGGGATGAAAAACTGTTTTTT
CASSLGQGWDEKLFF
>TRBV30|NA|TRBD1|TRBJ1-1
TGTGCCTGGAGTGCAGACAGGGGAACTGAAGCTTTCTTT
CAWSADRGTEAFF
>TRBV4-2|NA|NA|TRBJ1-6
TGTGCCAGCAGCCAAGGAGGGGGAAGTTCACCCCTCCACTTT
CASSQGGGSSPLHF
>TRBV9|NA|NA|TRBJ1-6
TGTGCCAGCAGCGTAGATGGCCCCAATTCACCCCTCCACTTT
CASSVDGPNSPLHF
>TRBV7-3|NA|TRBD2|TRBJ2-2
TGTGCCACGGGACTAGCGGGAGGGAACACCGGGGAGCTGTTTTTT
CATGLAGGNTGELFF
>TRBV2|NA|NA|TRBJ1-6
TGTGCCAGCAGTGGGGGAGGCAGGGCGATCCACTTT
CASSGGGRAIHF
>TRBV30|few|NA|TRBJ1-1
TGTGCCTGGAGGCTATGGGGGGACACTGAAGCTTTCTTT
CAWRLWGDTEAFF
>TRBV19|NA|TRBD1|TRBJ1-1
TGTGCCAGTAGTATGCTGACCGGGACAGGGGCTTACGACACTGAAGCTTTCTTT
CASSMLTGTGAYDTEAFF
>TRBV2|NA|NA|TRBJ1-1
TGTGCCAGCATGGCAGAGAGGACGTTGGGAGCGAACACTGAAGCTTTCTTT
CASMAERTLGANTEAFF
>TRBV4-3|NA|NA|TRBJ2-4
TGCGCCAGCAGCCAAAGCCCCCCGCCCGCCAAAAACATTCAGTACTTC
CASSQSPPPAKNIQYF
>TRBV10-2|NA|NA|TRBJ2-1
TGCGCCAGCATGGACAGCTACAATGAGCAGTTCTTC
CASMDSYNEQFF
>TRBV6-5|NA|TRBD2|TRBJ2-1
TGTGCCAGCGGGAGGGCGTGGAATGAGCAGTTCTTC
CASGRAWNEQFF
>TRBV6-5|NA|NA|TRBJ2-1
TGTGCCAGCGGATTAGCTTCCTACAATGAGCAGTTCTTC
CASGLASYNEQFF
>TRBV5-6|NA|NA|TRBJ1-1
TGTGCCAGCAGCTCCTCCGTCACTGAAGCTTTCTTT
CASSSSVTEAFF
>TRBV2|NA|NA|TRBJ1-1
TGTGCCAGCAGTTCGCGGACAACTTCTAGTGAAGCTTTCTTT
CASSSRTTSSEAFF
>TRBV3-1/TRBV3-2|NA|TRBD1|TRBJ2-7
TGTGCCAGCAGCCAAGTGGGGACAGGGGGAGAGCAGTACTTC
CASSQVGTGGEQYF
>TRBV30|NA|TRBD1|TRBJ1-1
TGTGCCAGAGCGACAGGGAGGTTGGCTGAAGCTTTCTTT
CARATGRLAEAFF
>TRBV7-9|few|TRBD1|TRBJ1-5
TGTGCCAGCAGCCGGACAGGGATTAATCAGCCCCAGCATTTT
CASSRTGINQPQHF
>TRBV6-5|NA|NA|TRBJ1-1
TGTGCCAGCAGTCAGGGTTCTGAAGCTTTCTTT
CASSQGSEAFF
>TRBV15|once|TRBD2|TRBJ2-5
TGTGCCACCAGCAGAGAGCTAGCGGGGAAAGAGACCCAGTACTTC
CATSRELAGKETQYF
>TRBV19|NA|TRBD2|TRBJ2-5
TGTGCCAGTAGTATGGGGGGGGACGCCGGGACCCAGTACTTC
CASSMGGDAGTQYF
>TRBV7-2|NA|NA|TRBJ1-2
TGTGCCAGCAGCCCTCAAAGAGGGCTGGGCTACACCTTC
CASSPQRGLGYTF
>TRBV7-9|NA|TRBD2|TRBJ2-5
TGTGCCAGCAGCCGCGCGGGAGGCCAAGAGACCCAGTACTTC
CASSRAGGQETQYF
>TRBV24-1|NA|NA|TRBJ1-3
TGTGCCACCAGTGATAAACAGACTGGAAACACCATATATTTT
CATSDKQTGNTIYF
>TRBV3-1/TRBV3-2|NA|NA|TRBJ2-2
TGTGCCAGCAGCCACGGTCCCGGGGAGCTGTTTTTT
CASSHGPGELFF
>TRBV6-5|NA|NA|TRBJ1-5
TGTGCCAGCACCTCTTTCAATCAGCCCCAGCATTTT
CASTSFNQPQHF
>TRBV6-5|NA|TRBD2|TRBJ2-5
TGTGCCAGCAGCGGACTAGCGGGGAAAGAGACCCAGTACTTC
CASSGLAGKETQYF
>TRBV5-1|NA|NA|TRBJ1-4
TGCGCCAGCAGCTTGCCAACAGGCATTAATGAAAAACTGTTTTTT
CASSLPTGINEKLFF
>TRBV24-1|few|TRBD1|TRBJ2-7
TGTGCCACCAGTGACCCAGGGACAGGGGGCTACGAGCAGTACTTC
CATSDPGTGGYEQYF
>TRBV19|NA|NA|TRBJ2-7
TGTGCCAGTAGTCCCGGGAGCTCCTACGAGCAGTACTTC
CASSPGSSYEQYF